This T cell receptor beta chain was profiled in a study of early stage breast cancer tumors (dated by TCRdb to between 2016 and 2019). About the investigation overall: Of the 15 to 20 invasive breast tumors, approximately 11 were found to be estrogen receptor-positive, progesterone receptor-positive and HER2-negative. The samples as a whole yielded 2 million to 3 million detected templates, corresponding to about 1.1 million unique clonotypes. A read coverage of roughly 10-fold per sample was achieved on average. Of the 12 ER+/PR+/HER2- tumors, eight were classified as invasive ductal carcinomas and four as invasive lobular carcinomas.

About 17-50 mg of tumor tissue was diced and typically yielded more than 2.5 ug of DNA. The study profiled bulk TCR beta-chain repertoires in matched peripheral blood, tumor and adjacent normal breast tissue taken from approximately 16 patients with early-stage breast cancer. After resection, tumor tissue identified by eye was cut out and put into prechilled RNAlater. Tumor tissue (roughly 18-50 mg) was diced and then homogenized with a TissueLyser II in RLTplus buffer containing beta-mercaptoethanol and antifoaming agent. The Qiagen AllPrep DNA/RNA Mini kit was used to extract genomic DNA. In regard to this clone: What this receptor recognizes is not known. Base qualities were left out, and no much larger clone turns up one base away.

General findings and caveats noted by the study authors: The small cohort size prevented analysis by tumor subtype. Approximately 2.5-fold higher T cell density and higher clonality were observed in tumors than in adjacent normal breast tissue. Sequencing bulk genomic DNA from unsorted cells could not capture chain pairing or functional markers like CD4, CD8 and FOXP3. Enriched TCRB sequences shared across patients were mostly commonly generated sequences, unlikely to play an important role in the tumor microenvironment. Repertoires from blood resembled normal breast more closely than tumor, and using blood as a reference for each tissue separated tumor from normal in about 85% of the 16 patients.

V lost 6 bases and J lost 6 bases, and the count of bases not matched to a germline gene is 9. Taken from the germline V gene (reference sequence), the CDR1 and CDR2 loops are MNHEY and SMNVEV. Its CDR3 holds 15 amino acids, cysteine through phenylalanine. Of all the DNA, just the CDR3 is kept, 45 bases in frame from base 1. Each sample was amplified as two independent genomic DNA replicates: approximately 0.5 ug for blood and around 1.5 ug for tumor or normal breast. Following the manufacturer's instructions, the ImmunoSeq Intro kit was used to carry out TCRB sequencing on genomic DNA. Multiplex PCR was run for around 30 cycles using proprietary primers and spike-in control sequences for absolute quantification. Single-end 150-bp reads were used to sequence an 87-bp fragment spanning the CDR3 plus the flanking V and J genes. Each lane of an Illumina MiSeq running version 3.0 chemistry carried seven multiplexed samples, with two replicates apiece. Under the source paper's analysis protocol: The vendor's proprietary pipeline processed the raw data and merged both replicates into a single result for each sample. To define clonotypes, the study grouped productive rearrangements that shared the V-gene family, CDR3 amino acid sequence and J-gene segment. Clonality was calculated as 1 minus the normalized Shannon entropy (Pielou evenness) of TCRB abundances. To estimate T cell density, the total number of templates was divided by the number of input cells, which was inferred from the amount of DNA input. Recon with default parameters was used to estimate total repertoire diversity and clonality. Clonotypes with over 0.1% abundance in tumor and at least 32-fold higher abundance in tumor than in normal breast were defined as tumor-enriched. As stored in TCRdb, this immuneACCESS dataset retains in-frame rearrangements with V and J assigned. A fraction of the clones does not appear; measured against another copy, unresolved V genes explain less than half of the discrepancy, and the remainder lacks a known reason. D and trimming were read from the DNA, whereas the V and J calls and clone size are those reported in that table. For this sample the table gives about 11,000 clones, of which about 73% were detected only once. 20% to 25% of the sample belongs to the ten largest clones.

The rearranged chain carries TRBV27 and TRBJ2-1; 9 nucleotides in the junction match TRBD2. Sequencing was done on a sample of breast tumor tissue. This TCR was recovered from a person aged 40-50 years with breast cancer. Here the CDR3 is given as CASSRPGLALNEQFF. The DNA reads TGTGCCAGCAGCCGACCGGGACTAGCACTCAATGAGCAGTTCTTC.